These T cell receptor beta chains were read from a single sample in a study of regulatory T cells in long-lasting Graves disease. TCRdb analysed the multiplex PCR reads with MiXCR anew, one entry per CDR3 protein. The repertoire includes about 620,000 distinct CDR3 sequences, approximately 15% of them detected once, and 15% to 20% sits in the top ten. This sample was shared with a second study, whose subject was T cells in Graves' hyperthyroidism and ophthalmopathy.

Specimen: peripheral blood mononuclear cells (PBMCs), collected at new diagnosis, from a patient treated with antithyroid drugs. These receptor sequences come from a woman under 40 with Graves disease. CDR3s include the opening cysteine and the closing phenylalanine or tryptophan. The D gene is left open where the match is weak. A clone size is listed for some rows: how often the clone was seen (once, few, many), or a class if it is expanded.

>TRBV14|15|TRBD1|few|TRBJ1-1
CASSQVTTGGTEAFF
TGTGCCAGCAGCCAAGTAACAACAGGGGGAACTGAAGCTTTCTTT
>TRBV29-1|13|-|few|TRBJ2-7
CSVDGDGTYEQYF
TGCAGCGTTGATGGGGACGGGACCTACGAGCAGTACTTC
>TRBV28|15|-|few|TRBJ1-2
CASSLPRGGDYGYTF
TGTGCCAGCAGTTTACCCAGGGGAGGGGACTATGGCTACACCTTC
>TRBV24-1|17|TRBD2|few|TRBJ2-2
CATSDPRGTSVPGELFF
TGTGCCACCAGTGATCCTAGAGGGACTAGCGTTCCCGGGGAGCTGTTTTTT
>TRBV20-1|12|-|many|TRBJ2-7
CSARQGGLEQYF
TGCAGTGCTAGACAAGGCGGGCTGGAGCAGTACTTC
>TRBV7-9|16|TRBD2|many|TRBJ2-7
CASSTGSGSRAGEQYF
TGTGCCAGCAGCACCGGTAGCGGGAGTCGGGCGGGCGAGCAGTACTTC
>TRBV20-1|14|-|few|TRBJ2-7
CSARVFGGSYEQYF
TGCAGTGCTAGAGTTTTTGGTGGCTCCTACGAGCAGTACTTC
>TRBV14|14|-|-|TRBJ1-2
CASSPIYQGTGYTF
TGTGCCAGCAGCCCGATCTATCAGGGGACGGGCTACACCTTC
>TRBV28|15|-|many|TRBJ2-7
CASSLGGTKPSEQYF
TGTGCCAGCAGTTTAGGTGGGACAAAACCCTCCGAGCAGTACTTC
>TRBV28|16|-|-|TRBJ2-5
CASSQGGGSSQETQYF
TGTGCCAGCAGCCAAGGGGGCGGGAGTTCCCAAGAGACCCAGTACTTC
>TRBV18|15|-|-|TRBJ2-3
CASSPPRSSSDTQYF
TGTGCCAGCTCACCACCCAGGAGTTCTTCTGATACGCAGTATTTT
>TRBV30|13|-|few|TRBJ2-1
CAWSELPPGEQFF
TGTGCCTGGAGCGAGCTTCCTCCGGGTGAGCAGTTCTTC
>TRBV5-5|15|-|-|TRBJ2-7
CASSLGSGSNYEQYF
TGTGCCAGCAGCTTGGGGTCTGGGAGTAATTACGAGCAGTACTTC
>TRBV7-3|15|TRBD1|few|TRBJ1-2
CASSLKTGGASGYTF
TGTGCCAGCAGCTTAAAAACAGGGGGCGCATCTGGCTACACCTTC
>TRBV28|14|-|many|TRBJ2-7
CASSLRTPTIEQYF
TGTGCCAGCAGTTTGCGGACTCCCACCATCGAGCAGTACTTC
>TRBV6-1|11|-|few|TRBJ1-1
CASSGRGEAFF
TGTGCCAGCAGTGGGCGGGGTGAAGCTTTCTTT
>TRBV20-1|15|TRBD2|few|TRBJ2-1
CSARATAGGGDEQFF
TGCAGTGCTAGAGCCACGGCGGGAGGAGGGGATGAGCAGTTCTTC
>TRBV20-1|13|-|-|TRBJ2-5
CSAPSPGQETQYF
TGCAGTGCCCCGAGCCCGGGCCAAGAGACCCAGTACTTC
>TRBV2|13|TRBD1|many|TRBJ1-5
CATGQNSNQPQHF
TGTGCCACGGGACAGAATAGCAATCAGCCCCAGCATTTT
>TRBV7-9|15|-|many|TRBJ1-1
CASSENTGLNTEAFF
TGTGCCAGCAGCGAAAATACAGGGCTGAACACTGAAGCTTTCTTT
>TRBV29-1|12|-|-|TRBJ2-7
CSVKRGSYEQYF
TGCAGCGTTAAAAGGGGTAGCTACGAGCAGTACTTC
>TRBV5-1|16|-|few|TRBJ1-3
CASSLTLGDGGNTIYF
TGCGCCAGCAGTCTTACCCTGGGGGACGGTGGAAACACCATATATTTT
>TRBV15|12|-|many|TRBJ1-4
CATSREGGHLFF
TGTGCCACCAGCAGAGAGGGGGGACATCTGTTTTTT
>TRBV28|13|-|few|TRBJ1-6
CASSSLGGSPLHF
TGTGCCAGCAGTTCCCTTGGGGGTTCACCCCTCCACTTT
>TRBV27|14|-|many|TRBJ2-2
CASSLWFNTGELFF
TGTGCCAGCAGTTTGTGGTTTAACACCGGGGAGCTGTTTTTT
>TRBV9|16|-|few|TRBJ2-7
CASSVGPAQQPYEQYF
TGTGCCAGCAGCGTCGGTCCCGCACAACAGCCCTACGAGCAGTACTTC
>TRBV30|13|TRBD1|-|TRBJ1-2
CAWTGQGLGGYTF
TGTGCCTGGACCGGACAGGGCCTCGGGGGCTACACCTTC
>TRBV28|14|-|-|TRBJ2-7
CASSPISGRYEQYF
TGTGCCAGCAGCCCCATTTCCGGGCGGTACGAGCAGTACTTC
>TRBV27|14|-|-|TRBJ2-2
CASSLWENTGELFF
TGTGCCAGCAGTTTATGGGAGAACACCGGGGAGCTGTTTTTT
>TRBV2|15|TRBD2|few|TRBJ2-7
CASRIGASGTYEQHF
TGTGCCAGCAGAATCGGTGCTAGCGGTACCTACGAGCAGCACTTC
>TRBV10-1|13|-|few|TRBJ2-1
CASSERRAGEQFF
TGCGCCAGCAGTGAACGCAGAGCCGGTGAGCAGTTCTTC
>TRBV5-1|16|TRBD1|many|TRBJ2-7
CASSSRSGTGVFEQYF
TGCGCCAGCAGCTCCCGATCCGGGACAGGGGTCTTCGAGCAGTACTTC
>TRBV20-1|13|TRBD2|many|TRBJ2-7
CSARSLAGGEQYF
TGCAGTGCTAGAAGCCTAGCGGGAGGCGAGCAGTACTTC
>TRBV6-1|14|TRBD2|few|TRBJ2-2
CATRGRPNTGELFF
TGTGCCACCCGCGGGAGGCCGAACACCGGGGAGCTGTTTTTT
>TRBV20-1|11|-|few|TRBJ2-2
CSAVEVGELFF
TGCAGTGCCGTCGAAGTGGGGGAGCTGTTTTTT
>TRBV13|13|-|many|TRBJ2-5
CASSSEYQETQYF
TGTGCCAGCAGCTCCGAGTACCAAGAGACCCAGTACTTC
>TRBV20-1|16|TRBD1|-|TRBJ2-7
CSAPGQGEFGAYEQYF
TGCAGTGCTCCGGGACAGGGGGAATTTGGGGCCTACGAGCAGTACTTC
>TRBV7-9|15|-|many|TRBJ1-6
CASSGGGAGNSPLHF
TGTGCCAGCAGCGGGGGGGGCGCCGGGAATTCACCCCTCCACTTT
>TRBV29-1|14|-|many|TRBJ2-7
CSAEGFQGSREQYF
TGCAGCGCCGAAGGATTTCAGGGATCGAGGGAGCAGTACTTC
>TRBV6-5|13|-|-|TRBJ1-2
CASSLTESYGYTF
TGTGCCAGCAGTTTGACAGAGAGCTATGGCTACACCTTC
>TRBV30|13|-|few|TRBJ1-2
CAWSGGFDYGYTF
TGTGCCTGGAGTGGTGGGTTTGACTATGGCTACACCTTC
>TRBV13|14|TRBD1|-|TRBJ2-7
CASSYGTGNYEQYF
TGTGCCAGCAGCTACGGGACAGGGAATTACGAGCAGTACTTC
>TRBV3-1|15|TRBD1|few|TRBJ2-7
CASSPPGQGNYEQYF
TGTGCCAGCAGCCCCCCCGGACAGGGCAACTACGAGCAGTACTTC
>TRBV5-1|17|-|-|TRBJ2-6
CASSPLQGSAGANVLTF
TGCGCCAGCAGCCCCCTCCAGGGATCGGCTGGGGCCAACGTCCTGACTTTC
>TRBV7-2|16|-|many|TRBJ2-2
CASSFQQSYSTGELFF
TGTGCCAGCAGCTTTCAACAATCCTACTCCACCGGGGAGCTGTTTTTT
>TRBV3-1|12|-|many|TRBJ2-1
CASSQDFDEQFF
TGTGCCAGCAGCCAAGATTTTGATGAGCAGTTCTTC
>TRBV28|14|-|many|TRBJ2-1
CASVLRFNVNEQFF
TGTGCCAGCGTGTTACGATTCAACGTCAATGAGCAGTTCTTC
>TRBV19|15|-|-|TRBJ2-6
CASSFPGTGANVLTF
TGTGCCAGTAGTTTTCCAGGGACTGGGGCCAACGTCCTGACTTTC
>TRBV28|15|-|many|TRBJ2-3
CASSYGAGPTDTQYF
TGTGCCAGCAGTTACGGGGCAGGGCCCACAGATACGCAGTATTTT
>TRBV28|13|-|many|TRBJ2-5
CASTPGGRETQYF
TGTGCCAGCACCCCCGGAGGGCGGGAGACCCAGTACTTC
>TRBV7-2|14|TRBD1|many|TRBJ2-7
CASSRKQGWDEQYF
TGTGCCAGCAGCCGTAAACAGGGGTGGGACGAGCAGTACTTC
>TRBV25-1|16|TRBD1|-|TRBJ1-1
CASSAPTGKGNTEAFF
TGTGCCAGCAGTGCTCCGACAGGGAAGGGGAACACTGAAGCTTTCTTT
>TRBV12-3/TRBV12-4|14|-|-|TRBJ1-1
CASSPRVPSGEAFF
TGTGCCAGCAGTCCCCGGGTACCCTCGGGTGAAGCTTTCTTT
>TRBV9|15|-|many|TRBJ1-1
CASSVGGDTPRAAFF
TGTGCCAGCAGCGTAGGAGGGGACACCCCGAGGGCAGCTTTCTTT
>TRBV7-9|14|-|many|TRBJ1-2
CASISAGADYGYTF
TGTGCCAGCATTTCCGCGGGGGCTGACTATGGCTACACCTTC
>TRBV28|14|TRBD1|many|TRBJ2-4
CASSLAGQEHIQYF
TGTGCCAGCAGTTTGGCGGGACAGGAACACATTCAGTACTTC
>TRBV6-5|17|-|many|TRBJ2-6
CASSLAQGGSGANVLTF
TGTGCCAGCAGTTTAGCTCAGGGAGGCTCTGGGGCCAACGTCCTGACTTTC